The source of this T cell receptor beta chain is a study of shared T cell receptors in the human thymus. V was clipped by 2 bases and J by 8 bases, with 12 bases between them. CDR1 MNHEY and CDR2 SMNVEV come from the germline V gene (reference sequence). The CDR3 length is 13 residues. Sequenced by immunoSEQ multiplex PCR; TCRdb stores in-frame clones only, minus some. The sample holds roughly 660,000 clones; roughly 90% are singletons and the top ten take about 0.01%. This sample was also put to use in a study of human thymus T cells.

Sequenced material: thymocytes. This receptor was taken from a boy in the first two years of life with a congenital heart defect. The chain recombines TRBV27 with TRBJ1-1; D not certain. CDR3 residues: CASSLAPELEAFF. CDR3 bases: TGTGCCAGCAGTTTAGCGCCCGAACTGGAAGCTTTCTTT.